This TCR beta chain was retrieved from a study of blood T cell repertoires in COVID-19. In the study overall: From the United States, Italy and Spain came samples of acute and convalescent COVID-19. PBMCs, B-cell-depleted T cells, or T cells were the source of the cDNA or gDNA that made up the material.

In this sample, this clone turned up a few times. As processed by the authors: Estimated nucleated cell counts came from reference gene primer amplification. Data came from immunoSEQ multiplex PCR; TCRdb stores just in-frame clones and leaves some out. V and J calls and clone size are given by that table; D and trimming were obtained from the DNA. The sample consists of approximately 280,000 clones, approximately 85% of them appearing once. The sequence came from a man aged 45-65 years with active or convalescent COVID-19. The material sequenced was peripheral blood.

CDR3 in amino acids: CASSRGGLSEKLFF. DNA for the CDR3: TGCGCCAGCAGCAGGGGGGGCTTAAGTGAAAAACTGTTTTTT. The chain employs TRBV5-1 and TRBJ1-4; tentatively, D is TRBD1 (6 bases). The CDR3 sequence is 14 residues long. CDR1 and CDR2 from the germline V gene are SGHRS and YFSETQ. Trimming removed 4 bases at V and 7 bases at J, with 14 bases between. Based on the CDR3 plus reference TRBV5-1 and TRBJ1-4, the full variable domain is KAGVTQTPRYLIKTRGQQVTLSCSPISGHRSVSWYQQTPGQGLQFLFEYFSETQRNKGNFPGRFSGRQFSNSRSEMNVSTLELGDSALYLCASSRGGLSEKLFFGSGTQLSVL.